This T cell receptor (beta chain) emerged from a study of beta chain features in type 1 diabetes. Study findings and constraints: Relative to healthy donors, patients appeared to have naive, central memory and Treg TCRB repertoires that were more similar.

On this clone itself: No antigen is known for it.

Expressed TCRB transcripts were sequenced because the isolated RNA had all been reverse transcribed beforehand. The protocol was immunoSEQ multiplex PCR, while the TCRdb copy is restricted to in-frame clones and leaves out a portion. The profile covers a few hundred thousand clones, with around 26% appearing a single time and roughly 4% taken by the ten largest. Germline V CDR1 and CDR2: LGHNA, YSLEER. The CDR3 runs to 15 residues. V was clipped by 0 bases and J by 6 bases; unmatched bases: 8. This TCR derives from a man aged 30 to 45 in good health. V and J are TRBV4-3 and TRBJ2-7; TRBD2 matches 7 bases. The sample was central memory CD4+ T cells from blood. In DNA form, the CDR3 reads TGCGCCAGCAGCCAAGATCGGCCTACGGGAGGCGAGCAGTACTTC. It encodes CASSQDRPTGGEQYF.